These 2 T cell receptor beta chains were sequenced from one sample in a study of blood T cell repertoires in COVID-19. Assay: immunoSEQ multiplex PCR; the TCRdb copy retains only in-frame clones and omits some. The sample consists of approximately 220,000 clones, about 85% of them appearing once. The source material was peripheral blood. The receptors were gathered from a man aged 45-60 years who had recovered from COVID-19.

The chain employs TRBV18 and TRBJ2-1, with 13 bases fitting TRBD2. CDR3 length: 15 amino acids. Germline V gene lookup returns CDR1 KGHSH and CDR2 LQKENI. J lost 9 bases, V lost 4 bases, and 6 bases had no gene match. The CDR3 DNA reads TGTGCCAGCTCACTAGGACTAGCGGGAGTAATTGAGCAGTTCTTC. Translation gives CASSLGLAGVIEQFF.

V and J are TRBV19 and TRBJ1-6, with 7 bases matching TRBD1. The CDR3 totals 13 residues. CDR1 and CDR2 (germline): LNHDA, SQIVND (reference sequence). After removal of 8 bases from V and 5 bases from J, the junction contained 3 bases not matched to a gene. Here the CDR3 DNA reads TGTGCCAGTTCGACAGGGAATAATTCACCCCTCCACTTT. Residues: CASSTGNNSPLHF. The variable domain in full, with the rest retrieved from reference TRBV19 and TRBJ1-6, is DGGITQSPKYLFRKEGQNVTLSCEQNLNHDAMYWYRQDPGQGLRLIYYSQIVNDFQKGDIAEGYSVSREKKESFPLTVTSAQKNPTAFYLCASSTGNNSPLHFGNGTRLTVT.